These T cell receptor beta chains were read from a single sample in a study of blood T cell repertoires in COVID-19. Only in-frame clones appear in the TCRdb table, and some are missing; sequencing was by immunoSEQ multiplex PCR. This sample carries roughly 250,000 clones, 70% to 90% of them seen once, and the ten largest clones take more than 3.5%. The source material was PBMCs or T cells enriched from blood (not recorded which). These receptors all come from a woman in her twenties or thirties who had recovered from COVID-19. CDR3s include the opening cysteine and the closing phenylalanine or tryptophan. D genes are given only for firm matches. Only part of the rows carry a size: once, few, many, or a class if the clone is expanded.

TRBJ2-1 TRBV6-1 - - CASSERGLGHNEQFF TGTGCCAGCAGTGAAAGGGGACTCGGCCACAATGAGCAGTTCTTC
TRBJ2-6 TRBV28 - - CASGTPNRAGANVLTF TGTGCCAGCGGAACCCCAAACAGGGCTGGGGCCAACGTCCTGACTTTC
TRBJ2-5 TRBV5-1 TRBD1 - CASSLNPGQQETQYF TGCGCCAGCAGCTTGAACCCGGGACAGCAAGAGACCCAGTACTTC
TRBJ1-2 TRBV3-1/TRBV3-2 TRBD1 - CASSLGQAATNYGYTF TGTGCCAGCAGCCTTGGACAGGCCGCCACTAACTATGGCTACACCTTC
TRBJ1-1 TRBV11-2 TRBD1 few CASSLLLGQGDTEAFF TGTGCCAGCAGCTTATTATTGGGACAGGGAGACACTGAAGCTTTCTTT
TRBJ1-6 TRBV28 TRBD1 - CASSLWAGGSSYNSPLHF TGTGCCAGCAGTTTATGGGCAGGGGGCAGTTCCTATAATTCACCCCTCCACTTT
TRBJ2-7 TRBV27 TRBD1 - CASSLVRGTYEQYF TGTGCCAGCAGTTTAGTCAGGGGGACCTACGAGCAGTACTTC
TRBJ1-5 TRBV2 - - CASTWGDGQPQHF TGTGCCAGCACCTGGGGGGACGGGCAGCCCCAGCATTTT
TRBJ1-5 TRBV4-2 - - CASSQDHGPGQPQHF TGTGCCAGCAGCCAAGATCACGGGCCGGGACAGCCCCAGCATTTT
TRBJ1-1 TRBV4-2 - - CASSQDMNTEAFF TGTGCCAGCAGCCAAGATATGAACACTGAAGCTTTCTTT